This T cell receptor (beta chain) was retrieved from a study of regulatory T cells in long-lasting Graves disease. Sequencing libraries for TCR beta were prepared with iRepertoire HTBI primers and Arm-PCR of CDR3 regions. TCRdb itself ran the multiplex PCR reads through MiXCR, one entry per CDR3 protein. The table includes fewer than 650,000 distinct CDR3 sequences, approximately 15% detected once. As to time point: newly diagnosed GD, antithyroid drugs for less than 3 months. PBMC RNA was the source of the TCR library. This clonotype came up many times. These data also featured in a second study, about T cells in Graves' hyperthyroidism and ophthalmopathy. That work adds: Primed by the HTBI set, a first-round RT-PCR was run on the TCR CDR3.

The sequence came from a woman between 25 and 40 years old with Graves disease. The material sequenced was peripheral blood mononuclear cells (PBMCs), taken at new diagnosis, from a patient treated with antithyroid drugs.

CDR3 amino acids: CATAVKTNYGYTF. CDR3 nucleotides: TGTGCCACCGCAGTCAAAACTAACTATGGCTACACCTTC. The chain links TRBV28 to TRBJ1-2, with D unresolved. CDR3 length equals 13 residues. V was pared by 10 bases and J by 0 bases, with 12 bases between. CDR1 is MDHEN, CDR2 SYDVKM, per germline.